These T cell receptor beta chains were read from a single sample in a study of T cell responses to AZD1222 COVID-19 vaccine. The method was immunoSEQ multiplex PCR; TCRdb's version includes in-frame clones alone and lacks a portion of them. The sample consists of about 100,000 clones, 87% of them appearing once. The sequencing used peripheral blood, collected on day 0 of AZD1222 vaccination. Receptor source: an adult in good health. The CDR3 runs from the conserved cysteine through the conserved F or W. D genes are given only for firm matches. Size tells how often a clone was seen (once, few, many) or the class of an expanded clone, and some rows leave it out.

>NA|NA|TRBJ2-7|TRBV20-1
CSARDQREQYF
TGCAGTGCTAGAGATCAAAGGGAGCAGTACTTC
>NA|NA|TRBJ2-1|TRBV11-2
CEGGRYNEQFF
TGTGAAGGGGGTCGATACAATGAGCAGTTCTTC
>NA|NA|TRBJ2-1|TRBV5-1
CASSFGEDEQFF
TGCGCCAGCAGCTTCGGCGAAGATGAGCAGTTCTTC
>NA|NA|TRBJ2-7|TRBV7-2
CASSLVGGIEQYF
TGTGCCAGCAGCTTAGTGGGAGGTATCGAGCAGTACTTC
>once|NA|TRBJ2-3|TRBV29-1
CSVYPGDGADTQYF
TGCAGCGTATACCCAGGCGACGGGGCAGATACGCAGTATTTT
>few|NA|TRBJ2-1|TRBV5-1
CASSLVAAVGNEQFF
TGCGCCAGCAGCTTGGTGGCAGCAGTCGGGAATGAGCAGTTCTTC
>NA|TRBD2|TRBJ2-1|TRBV9
CASSVTGTSGNNEQFF
TGTGCCAGCAGCGTGACCGGGACTAGCGGGAACAATGAGCAGTTCTTC
>NA|TRBD2|TRBJ2-6|TRBV7-9
CASSLVTGSGSLGANVLTF
TGTGCCAGCAGCTTAGTGACTGGTAGCGGGAGTCTTGGGGCCAACGTCCTGACTTTC
>NA|TRBD1|TRBJ2-1|TRBV3-1/TRBV3-2
CASSHPTGGVDWEQFF
TGTGCCAGCAGCCACCCGACAGGGGGTGTCGATTGGGAGCAGTTCTTC
>NA|NA|TRBJ1-1|TRBV5-4
CASSSRTDKPEAFF
TGTGCCAGCAGCTCCCGTACTGACAAGCCTGAAGCTTTCTTT
>NA|NA|TRBJ2-7|TRBV30
CARGKWYEQYF
TGTGCCCGGGGGAAGTGGTACGAGCAGTACTTC
>NA|NA|TRBJ2-2|TRBV30
CAWSIGHSNTGELFF
TGTGCCTGGAGTATTGGACACTCGAACACCGGGGAGCTGTTTTTT
>NA|NA|TRBJ2-3|TRBV3-1/TRBV3-2
CASSLFLDNTDTQYF
TGTGCCAGCAGCCTCTTTTTGGACAACACAGATACGCAGTATTTT
>NA|NA|TRBJ2-5|TRBV5-4
CASSLGWAQETQYF
TGTGCCAGCAGCTTGGGCTGGGCTCAAGAGACCCAGTACTTC
>NA|NA|TRBJ2-2|TRBV5-1
CASSLTRPNTGELFF
TGCGCCAGCAGTTTGACCCGTCCGAACACCGGGGAGCTGTTTTTT
>NA|NA|TRBJ1-3|TRBV19
CASLHGDPGNTIYF
TGTGCCAGTCTTCACGGGGATCCTGGAAACACCATATATTTT